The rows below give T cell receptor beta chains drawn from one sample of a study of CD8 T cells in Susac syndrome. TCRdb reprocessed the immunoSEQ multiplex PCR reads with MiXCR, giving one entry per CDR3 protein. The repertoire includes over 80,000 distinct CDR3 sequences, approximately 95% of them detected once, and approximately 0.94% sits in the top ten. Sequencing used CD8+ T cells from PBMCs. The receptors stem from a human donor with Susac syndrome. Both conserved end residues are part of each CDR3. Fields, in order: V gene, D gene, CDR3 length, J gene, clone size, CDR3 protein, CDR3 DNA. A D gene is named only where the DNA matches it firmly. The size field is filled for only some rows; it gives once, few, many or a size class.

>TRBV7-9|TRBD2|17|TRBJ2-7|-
CATQGLAGPRARNEQYF
TGTGCCACCCAGGGACTAGCGGGCCCAAGGGCGAGAAACGAGCAGTACTTC
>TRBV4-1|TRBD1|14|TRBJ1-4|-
CASSQDRGAEKLFF
TGCGCCAGCAGCCAAGACAGGGGGGCTGAAAAACTGTTTTTT
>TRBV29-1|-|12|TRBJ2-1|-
CSVEDRSYEQFF
TGCAGCGTTGAAGATCGAAGCTATGAGCAGTTCTTC
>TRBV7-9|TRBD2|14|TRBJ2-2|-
CASSPWEGTGELFF
TGTGCCAGCAGCCCATGGGAGGGAACCGGGGAGCTGTTTTTT
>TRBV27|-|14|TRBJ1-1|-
CASSFGDTNTEAFF
TGTGCCAGCAGTTTCGGGGACACGAACACTGAAGCTTTCTTT
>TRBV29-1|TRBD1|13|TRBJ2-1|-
CSVEWTGYNEQFF
TGCAGCGTTGAATGGACAGGGTACAATGAGCAGTTCTTC
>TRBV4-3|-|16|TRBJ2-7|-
CASSQDAGVPSYEQYF
TGCGCCAGCAGCCAAGATGCAGGAGTTCCTTCCTACGAGCAGTACTTC
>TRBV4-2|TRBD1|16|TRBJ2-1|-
CASSQEPGQFYNEQFF
TGTGCCAGCAGCCAAGAACCGGGACAGTTCTACAATGAGCAGTTCTTC
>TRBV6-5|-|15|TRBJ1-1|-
CASSYSTGGYTEAFF
TGTGCCAGCAGTTACTCCACCGGCGGGTACACTGAAGCTTTCTTT
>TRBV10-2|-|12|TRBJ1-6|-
CASSESGSPLHF
TGCGCCAGCAGTGAGTCCGGTTCACCCCTCCACTTT
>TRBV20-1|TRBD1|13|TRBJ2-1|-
CSAPRDRGNEQFF
TGCAGTGCGCCCCGGGACAGGGGAAATGAGCAGTTCTTC
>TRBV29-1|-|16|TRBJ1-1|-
CSVEDLREPGDTEAFF
TGCAGCGTTGAAGATTTGCGGGAACCAGGGGACACTGAAGCTTTCTTT
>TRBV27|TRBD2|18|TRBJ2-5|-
CASSLFNPGLAKQETQYF
TGTGCCAGCAGTTTATTTAACCCGGGACTAGCGAAACAAGAGACCCAGTACTTC
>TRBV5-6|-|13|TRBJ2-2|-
CASSLGTIGELFF
TGTGCCAGCAGCTTGGGCACCATCGGGGAGCTGTTTTTT
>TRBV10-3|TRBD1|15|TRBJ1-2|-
CAISEGWDRNYGYTF
TGTGCCATCAGTGAGGGCTGGGACAGGAACTATGGCTACACCTTC
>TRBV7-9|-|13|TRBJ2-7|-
CASSSLLSYEQYF
TGTGCCAGCAGCTCCCTGCTTTCTTACGAGCAGTACTTC
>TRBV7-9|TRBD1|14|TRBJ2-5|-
CASSPRTGRETQYF
TGTGCCAGCAGCCCAAGGACAGGGAGGGAGACCCAGTACTTC
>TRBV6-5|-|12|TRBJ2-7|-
CASSYSNREKYF
TGTGCCAGCAGTTACTCTAACCGGGAGAAGTACTTC
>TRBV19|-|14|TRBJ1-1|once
CASKQAPGGTEAFF
TGTGCCAGTAAACAGGCCCCTGGAGGCACTGAAGCTTTCTTT
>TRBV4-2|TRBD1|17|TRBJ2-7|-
CASSQNEAGTVTYEQYF
TGTGCCAGCAGCCAAAACGAGGCCGGGACAGTAACCTACGAGCAGTACTTC
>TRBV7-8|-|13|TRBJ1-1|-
CASSFRARTEAFF
TGTGCCAGCAGCTTCCGGGCCAGAACTGAAGCTTTCTTT
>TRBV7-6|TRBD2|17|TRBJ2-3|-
CASSPQTSGRVADTQYF
TGTGCCAGCAGCCCACAGACTAGCGGGAGGGTTGCAGATACGCAGTATTTT
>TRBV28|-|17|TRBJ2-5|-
CASSLRIDIRGKETQYF
TGTGCCAGCAGTTTAAGGATAGACATCAGGGGAAAAGAGACCCAGTACTTC
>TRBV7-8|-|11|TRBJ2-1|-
CASSSGSEQFF
TGTGCCAGCAGTTCCGGGAGTGAGCAGTTCTTC
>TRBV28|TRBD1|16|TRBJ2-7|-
CASSGGPDRDSYEQYF
TGTGCCAGCAGTGGGGGACCGGACAGGGACTCCTACGAGCAGTACTTC
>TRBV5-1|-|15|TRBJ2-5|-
CASSLGAYGQETQYF
TGCGCCAGCAGCTTGGGGGCCTACGGGCAAGAGACCCAGTACTTC
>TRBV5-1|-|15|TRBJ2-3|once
CASSLERGSTDTQYF
TGCGCCAGCAGCTTGGAGAGGGGGAGCACAGATACGCAGTATTTT
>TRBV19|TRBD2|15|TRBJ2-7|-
CASSIGLATSYEQYF
TGTGCCAGTAGTATCGGACTAGCGACCTCCTACGAGCAGTACTTC
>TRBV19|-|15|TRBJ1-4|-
CASRGRDRSNEKLFF
TGTGCCAGTAGAGGCCGCGACAGGAGTAATGAAAAACTGTTTTTT
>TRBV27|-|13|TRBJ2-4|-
CAALDRSKNIQYF
TGTGCCGCCCTAGACAGATCCAAAAACATTCAGTACTTC
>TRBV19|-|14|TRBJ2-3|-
CASSMREVADTQYF
TGTGCCAGTAGTATGAGGGAGGTCGCAGATACGCAGTATTTT
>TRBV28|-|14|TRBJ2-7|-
CASSLGRDLLEQYF
TGTGCCAGCAGTTTAGGCAGGGATTTACTCGAGCAGTACTTC
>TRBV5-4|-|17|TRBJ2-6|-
CASSPNPGVTGANVLTF
TGTGCCAGCAGCCCAAACCCGGGTGTGACTGGGGCCAACGTCCTGACTTTC
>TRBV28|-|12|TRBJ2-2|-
CASSLATGELFF
TGTGCCAGCAGTTTAGCCACCGGGGAGCTGTTTTTT
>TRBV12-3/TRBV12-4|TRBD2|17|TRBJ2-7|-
CASSLPSGRAGWHEQYF
TGTGCCAGCAGTTTACCTAGCGGGAGGGCCGGTTGGCACGAGCAGTACTTC
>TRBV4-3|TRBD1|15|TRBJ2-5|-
CASSEPGQGVETQYF
TGCGCCAGCAGCGAACCGGGACAGGGTGTGGAGACCCAGTACTTC
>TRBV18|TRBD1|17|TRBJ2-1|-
CASSPTPGTGGKNEQFF
TGTGCCAGCTCACCAACCCCAGGGACAGGGGGCAAAAATGAGCAGTTCTTC
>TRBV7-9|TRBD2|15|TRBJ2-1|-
CATARLSGSGDEQFF
TGTGCCACTGCTCGGCTTAGCGGGAGCGGCGATGAGCAGTTCTTC
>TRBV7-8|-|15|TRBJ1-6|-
CASSLGSSYNSPLHF
TGTGCCAGCAGCTTAGGGAGCTCCTATAATTCACCCCTCCACTTT
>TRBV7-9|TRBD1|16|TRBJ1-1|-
CASTTPGTEFHTEAFF
TGTGCCAGCACCACTCCCGGGACAGAATTTCACACTGAAGCTTTCTTT
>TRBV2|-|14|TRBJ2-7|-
CASKGGRNSYEQYF
TGTGCCAGCAAGGGGGGGCGGAACTCCTACGAGCAGTACTTC
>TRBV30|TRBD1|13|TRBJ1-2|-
CAWRDTGGQGYTF
TGTGCCTGGAGAGATACAGGGGGCCAGGGCTACACCTTC
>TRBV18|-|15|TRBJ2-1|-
CASSPGSGSYNEQFF
TGTGCCAGCTCACCAGGGTCAGGGTCCTACAATGAGCAGTTCTTC
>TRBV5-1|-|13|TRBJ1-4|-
CASSLGPNEKLFF
TGCGCCAGCAGCTTGGGCCCTAATGAAAAACTGTTTTTT
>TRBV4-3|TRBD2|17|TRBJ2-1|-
CASSQEEEGGPFNEQFF
TGCGCCAGCAGCCAAGAGGAGGAGGGAGGGCCATTCAATGAGCAGTTCTTC
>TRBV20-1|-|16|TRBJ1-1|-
CSARDPQFTMNTEAFF
TGCAGTGCTAGAGATCCTCAGTTTACGATGAACACTGAAGCTTTCTTT
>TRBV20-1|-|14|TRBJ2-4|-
CSARDMAPGNIQYF
TGCAGTGCTAGAGATATGGCACCAGGGAACATTCAGTACTTC
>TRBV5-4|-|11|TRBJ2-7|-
CASSLDYEQYF
TGTGCCAGCAGCTTGGACTACGAGCAGTACTTC
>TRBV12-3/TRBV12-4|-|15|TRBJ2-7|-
CASSSPTGDTYEQYF
TGTGCCAGCAGCAGCCCGACCGGAGACACCTACGAGCAGTACTTC
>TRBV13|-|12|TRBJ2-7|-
CASSLGGAEQYF
TGTGCCAGCAGCTTAGGAGGGGCCGAGCAGTACTTC
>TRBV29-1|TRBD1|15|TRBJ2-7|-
CSVEGGDRDSYEQYF
TGCAGCGTTGAAGGGGGGGACAGGGACTCCTACGAGCAGTACTTC
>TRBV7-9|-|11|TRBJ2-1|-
CASSLLMEQFF
TGTGCCAGCAGCTTATTGATGGAGCAGTTCTTC
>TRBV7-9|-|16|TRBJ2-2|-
CASSLKGSGDTGELFF
TGTGCCAGCAGCTTAAAGGGCTCGGGAGACACCGGGGAGCTGTTTTTT
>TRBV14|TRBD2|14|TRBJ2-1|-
CASSQGLAIHEQFF
TGTGCCAGCAGCCAGGGACTAGCAATCCATGAGCAGTTCTTC